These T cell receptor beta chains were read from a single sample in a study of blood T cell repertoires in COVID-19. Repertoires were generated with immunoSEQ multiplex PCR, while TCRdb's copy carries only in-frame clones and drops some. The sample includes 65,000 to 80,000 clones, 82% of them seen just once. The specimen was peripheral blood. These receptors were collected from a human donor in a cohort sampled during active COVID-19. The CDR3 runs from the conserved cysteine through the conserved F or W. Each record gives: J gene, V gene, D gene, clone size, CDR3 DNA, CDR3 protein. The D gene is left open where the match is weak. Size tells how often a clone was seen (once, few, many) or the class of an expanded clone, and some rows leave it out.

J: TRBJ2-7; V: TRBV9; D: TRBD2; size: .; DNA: TGTGCCAGCAGCGTAGGACTAGCGGGGGCCTACGAGCAGTACTTC; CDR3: CASSVGLAGAYEQYF
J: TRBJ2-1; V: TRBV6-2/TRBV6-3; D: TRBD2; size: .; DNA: TGTGCCAGCAGTTACCCCCCGGGACTAGCGGGGAACGAGCAGTTCTTC; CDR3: CASSYPPGLAGNEQFF
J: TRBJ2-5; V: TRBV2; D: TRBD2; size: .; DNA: TGTGCCAGCAGTGTTAGCGGGGGGGACCAAGAGACCCAGTACTTC; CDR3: CASSVSGGDQETQYF
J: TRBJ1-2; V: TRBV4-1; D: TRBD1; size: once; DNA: TGCGCCAGCAGCCGAGCCCCCGGGACAGGGGATGGCTACACCTTC; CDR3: CASSRAPGTGDGYTF
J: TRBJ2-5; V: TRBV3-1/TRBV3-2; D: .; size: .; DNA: TGTGCCAGCAGCCAACCGGGGGTGGGGGAGACCCAGTACTTC; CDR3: CASSQPGVGETQYF
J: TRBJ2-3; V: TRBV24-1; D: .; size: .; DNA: TGTGCCACCAGTGATTCCGTAACAGATACGCAGTATTTT; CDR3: CATSDSVTDTQYF
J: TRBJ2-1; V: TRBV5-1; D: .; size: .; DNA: TGCGCCAGCAGCAGGGAGTCCTGGGACAATGAGCAGTTCTTC; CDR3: CASSRESWDNEQFF
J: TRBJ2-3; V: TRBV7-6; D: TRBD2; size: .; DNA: TGTGCCAGCAGCTACGGGACTATCCTTAGCACAGATACGCAGTATTTT; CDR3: CASSYGTILSTDTQYF
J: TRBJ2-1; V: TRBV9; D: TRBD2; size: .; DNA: TGTGCCAGCAGCCAATCCGGGACTAGCGGGGGGGGCAATGAGCAGTTCTTC; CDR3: CASSQSGTSGGGNEQFF
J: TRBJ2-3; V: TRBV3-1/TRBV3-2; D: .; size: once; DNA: TGTGCCAGCAGCCAACAGGTCTCCACAGATACGCAGTATTTT; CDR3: CASSQQVSTDTQYF
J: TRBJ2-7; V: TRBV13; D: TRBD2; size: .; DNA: TGTGCCAGCAGCTTAGGACTAGCGGGGGCCACCTACGAGCAGTACTTC; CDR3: CASSLGLAGATYEQYF
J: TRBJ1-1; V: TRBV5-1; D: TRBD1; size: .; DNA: TGCGCCAGCAGCACGGGACAGCGGATCACTGAAGCTTTCTTT; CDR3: CASSTGQRITEAFF
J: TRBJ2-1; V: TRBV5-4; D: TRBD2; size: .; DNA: TGTGCCAGCAGCTCTGCGGGGGGCGGGCGGAGGAATGAGCAGTTCTTC; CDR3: CASSSAGGGRRNEQFF
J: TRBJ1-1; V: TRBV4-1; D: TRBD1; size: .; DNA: TGCGCCGGTCCGGGACAGCCGAACACTGAAGCTTTCTTT; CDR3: CAGPGQPNTEAFF
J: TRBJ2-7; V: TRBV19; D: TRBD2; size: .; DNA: TGTGCCAGTAGTCCATCGAGTCTGGGGGGGAGAGTGGAGCAGTACTTC; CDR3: CASSPSSLGGRVEQYF
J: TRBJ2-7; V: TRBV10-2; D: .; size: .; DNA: TGCGCCAGCAGTCTAAGGGGGAGCACTTCCTACGAGCAGTACTTC; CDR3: CASSLRGSTSYEQYF
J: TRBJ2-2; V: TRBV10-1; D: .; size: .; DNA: TGCGCCAGCAGTGAAGCGGGCAGGAACACCGGGGAGCTGTTTTTT; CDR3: CASSEAGRNTGELFF